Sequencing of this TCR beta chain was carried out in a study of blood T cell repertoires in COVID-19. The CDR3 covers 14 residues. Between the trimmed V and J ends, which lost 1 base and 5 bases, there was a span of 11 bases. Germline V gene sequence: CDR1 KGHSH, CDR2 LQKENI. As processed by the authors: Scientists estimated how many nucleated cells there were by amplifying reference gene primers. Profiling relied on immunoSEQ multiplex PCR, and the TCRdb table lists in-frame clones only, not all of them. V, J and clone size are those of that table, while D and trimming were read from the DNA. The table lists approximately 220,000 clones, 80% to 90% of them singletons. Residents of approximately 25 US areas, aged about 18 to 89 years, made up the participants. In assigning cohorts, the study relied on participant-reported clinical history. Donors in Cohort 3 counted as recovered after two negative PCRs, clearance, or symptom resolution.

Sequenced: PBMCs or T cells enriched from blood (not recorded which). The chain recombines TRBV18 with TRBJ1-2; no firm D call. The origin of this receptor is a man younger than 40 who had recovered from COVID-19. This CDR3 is CASSPRVQLYGYTF. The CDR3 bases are TGTGCCAGCTCACCACGTGTACAGCTTTATGGCTACACCTTC.